Presented here are 13 T cell receptor beta chains from one specimen sequenced in a study of spatial heterogeneity in lung cancer. Study-wide results and caveats: Mutation counts in tumors were tracked by counts of expanded intratumoral alpha and beta TCRs.

Time point in this sample: sample taken at primary tumor resection. TCRdb reprocessed the 5' RACE reads via MiXCR and lists one record per CDR3 protein. The data contain around 12,000 distinct CDR3 sequences, around 5% of them singletons. No antigen is known for these receptors. The source was lung tumor tissue, collected at surgery. These receptors were collected from a male donor with early-stage non-small cell lung cancer.

With regard to this clonotype: A much larger clonotype is one base distant, so this may be a read error. V usage is TRBV6-5 and J usage is TRBJ2-2; D is undetermined. Germline assignment: CDR1 MNHEY and CDR2 SVGAGI. The CDR3 is made up of 16 amino acids. The V end was cut by 4 bases, the J end by 6 bases, with 18 bases between. The CDR3 sequence is CASSFSRQVLAGELFF. The CDR3 DNA reads TGTGCCAGCAGTTTCTCCCGACAAGTCCTTGCCGGGGAGCTGTTTTTT.

In its sample, this clonotype was seen many times. The V and J genes are TRBV29-1 and TRBJ2-1; no clear D. The germline CDR1 and CDR2 sequences are SQVTM and ANQGSEA. CDR3 length: 13 amino acids. V lost 6 bases, J lost 8 bases, and 17 bases lay in between. The CDR3 DNA reads as TGCAGCGTCTCCGGCCCAAGACCTCATGAGCAGTTCTTC. Its translation is CSVSGPRPHEQFF.

Many counts were recorded for this clonotype. V usage is TRBV29-1 and J usage is TRBJ2-3, with D tentatively TRBD1 (9 bases). The germline gives CDR1 SQVTM, CDR2 ANQGSEA. The ends were cut back, 6 bases at V and 1 base at J, with 17 bases in the middle. The CDR3 covers 15 residues. In nucleotides, the CDR3 is TGCAGCGTGACGGGGGGGGACAGGGGCACAGATACGCAGTATTTT. As protein: CSVTGGDRGTDTQYF.

This clonotype was counted many times. V usage is TRBV10-3 and J usage is TRBJ2-7; 9 positions match TRBD1. Losses at the gene ends were 6 bases for V and 5 bases for J; bases not matched to a gene: 8. Germline V gene sequence: CDR1 ENHRY, CDR2 SYGVKD. CDR3 length equals 14 residues. This CDR3 reads CAIREPGQGHEQYF. As DNA, the CDR3 is TGTGCCATCAGAGAACCGGGACAGGGCCACGAGCAGTACTTC.

This rearrangement joins TRBV28 to TRBJ2-7; weak D call: TRBD1 (5 bases). The CDR3 length is 13 residues. The ends were cut back, 5 bases at V and 0 bases at J, with 8 bases in the middle. CDR1 is MDHEN, CDR2 SYDVKM, per germline. CDR3 sequence reads: CASSRQHSYEQYF. In DNA, the CDR3 is TGTGCCAGCAGTCGACAGCACTCCTACGAGCAGTACTTC.

This clonotype was observed a few times. The chain carries TRBV6-2 or TRBV6-3 and TRBJ2-3; D may correspond to TRBD1 or TRBD2 (5 bases each). CDR1 and CDR2 (germline): MNHEY, SVGEGT. Trimming removed 2 bases at V and 0 bases at J, with 9 bases between. This CDR3 contains 15 residues. The CDR3, as DNA: TGTGCCAGCAGTTACGGGACCGTGAGCACAGATACGCAGTATTTT. Its protein is CASSYGTVSTDTQYF.

This clonotype appeared many times. The chain has TRBV3-1 and TRBJ1-5, with D tentatively TRBD1 (6 bases). This CDR3 is 13 amino acids long. Germline CDR1 is LGHDT and CDR2 is YNNKEL (reference sequence). V was clipped by 4 bases and J by 4 bases, with 8 bases between them. Here the CDR3 reads CASSRTENQPQHF. CDR3 sequence (DNA): TGTGCCAGCAGCCGGACAGAGAATCAGCCCCAGCATTTT.

At least ten counts were recorded for this clonotype. V usage is TRBV2 and J usage is TRBJ1-6; a weak D match, TRBD1 (6 bases). Per the germline V gene, CDR1 is SNHLY and CDR2 is FYNNEI. V lost 8 bases and J lost 6, with 14 bases in between. CDR3 size: 14 residues. The CDR3, as DNA: TGTGCCAGCCAAGCCCGGACAGCTAATTCACCCCTCCACTTT. Protein product: CASQARTANSPLHF.

In its sample, this clonotype was seen many times. The genes are TRBV27 and TRBJ1-1; 8 nucleotides align to TRBD1. Trimming cost V 3 bases and J 5 bases; bases outside gene matches: 11. The CDR3 runs to 16 residues. Germline values: CDR1 MNHEY, CDR2 SMNVEV (reference sequence). The CDR3 region has the DNA TGTGCCAGCAGTTTCCGGACAGGGCAAGGTGGAACTGAAGCTTTCTTT. It specifies CASSFRTGQGGTEAFF.

The sample holds many counts of this clonotype. J is TRBJ2-2 and V is TRBV28; the match to TRBD2 covers 12 bases. The CDR3 is 17 residues long. Germline V gene lookup returns CDR1 MDHEN and CDR2 SYDVKM. V shed 3 bases and J 11 bases; nucleotides not matched to a gene: 13. The CDR3 DNA reads TGTGCCAGCAGTTTCCCTAGCGGGAGGGCACTGTTAGCTGAGCTGTTTTTT. This translates into CASSFPSGRALLAELFF.

This clonotype is medium-sized (0.01 to 0.1%) in the sample. This chain uses TRBV12-3 or TRBV12-4 with TRBJ1-5, with a tentative D call TRBD1 (5 bases). The CDR3 runs 15 residues. Trimming cost V 5 bases and J 5 bases, with 16 bases left between them. The CDR3 coding sequence is TGTGCCAGCAGTCTAAGACAGCTTCACGATCAGCCCCAGCATTTT. Protein: CASSLRQLHDQPQHF.

This clonotype appeared many times. The rearrangement links TRBV29-1 to TRBJ1-1; 12 bases are a match to TRBD1. Trimming took 4 bases from V and 5 from J; bases not matched to a gene: 5. CDR1 and CDR2 from the germline V gene are SQVTM and ANQGSEA. The CDR3 extends over 14 amino acids. CDR3 residues: CSVGDRGHGTEAFF. Here the CDR3 DNA reads TGCAGCGTTGGGGACAGGGGGCATGGAACTGAAGCTTTCTTT.

This clonotype has ten or more counts. The V and J genes are TRBV10-3 and TRBJ2-3; D is possibly TRBD2 (5 bases). CDR1 is ENHRY, CDR2 SYGVKD, per germline. The CDR3 is 14 amino acids. Trimming shortened V by 0 bases and J by 4 bases, and 8 bases separated the two germline ends. This chain's CDR3 is CAISESEGSDTQYF. The CDR3 nucleotides are TGTGCCATCAGTGAGTCCGAGGGCTCAGATACGCAGTATTTT.